This T cell receptor (beta chain) was identified in a study of blood T cell repertoires in COVID-19. In the study overall: Samples taken during acute and convalescent COVID-19 were collected in the United States, Italy and Spain. Sample material is recorded as cDNA or gDNA derived from T cells, B-cell-depleted T cells, or PBMCs.

Source study methods: Scientists estimated how many nucleated cells there were by amplifying reference gene primers. Some clones are missing from TCRdb's copy, which holds only in-frame ones; the method was immunoSEQ multiplex PCR. V and J calls and clone size follow that table, whereas D and trimming were derived from the DNA. Of some 310,000 clones in the sample, roughly nine tenths were seen once. Enrolment of Seattle patients took place during active infection, and they were followed longitudinally. Germline values: CDR1 KGHSH, CDR2 LQKENI. V gave up 3 bases and J gave up 6 bases; unmatched junction bases: 5. This CDR3 region has 13 residues.

This chain uses TRBV18 with TRBJ2-7; 7 nucleotides line up with TRBD1. The receptor was isolated from a woman aged 25 to 39 with COVID-19, enrolled during active disease. What was sequenced was peripheral blood. This chain's CDR3 is CASSPQGVREQYF. The CDR3 nucleotides read TGTGCCAGCTCACCCCAGGGGGTTCGCGAGCAGTACTTC.